These 29 T cell receptor beta chains share one sample of origin, sequenced in a study of blood T cell repertoires in COVID-19. This table comes from immunoSEQ multiplex PCR, and its TCRdb copy is limited to in-frame clones, with some not included. This sample has about 210,000 clones; around 83% occur once, and the top ten carry 2.9%. The sample comprised peripheral blood. The receptors come from a man aged 50 to 59 with active or convalescent COVID-19.

The chain carries TRBV5-1 and TRBJ1-4; weak D call: TRBD1 (5 bases). The germline CDR1 and CDR2 sequences are SGHRS and YFSETQ. The CDR3 is made up of 16 amino acids. V lost 0 bases and J lost 3, with 12 bases in between. In DNA form, the CDR3 reads TGCGCCAGCAGCTTGGGGGCAGGGCCGCCTAATGAAAAACTGTTTTTT. It yields the protein CASSLGAGPPNEKLFF.

This chain uses TRBV5-1 with TRBJ2-5; TRBD1 matches at 9 bases. There are 14 residues in the CDR3. V gave up 1 base and J gave up 5 bases; unmatched junction bases: 3. Germline V gene data show CDR1 as SGHRS and CDR2 as YFSETQ. CDR3 in DNA: TGCGCCAGCAGCTTGAACAGGGGGCGTGAGACCCAGTACTTC. Protein sequence: CASSLNRGRETQYF.

This chain uses TRBV5-6 with TRBJ1-1; 7 bases agree with TRBD1. CDR3 length equals 15 residues. The germline CDR1 and CDR2 sequences are SGHDT and YYEEEE. V was clipped by 0 bases and J by 5 bases; unmatched bases: 7. The CDR3 reads CASSLVDRLLTEAFF. CDR3 DNA sequence: TGTGCCAGCAGCTTGGTGGACAGGTTGTTGACTGAAGCTTTCTTT.

The chain carries TRBV28 and TRBJ2-6, with 7 positions matching TRBD1. This CDR3 spans 15 amino acids. The trim removed 6 bases at V and 2 bases at J, leaving 4 bases unmatched. CDR1 MDHEN and CDR2 SYDVKM come from the germline V gene. CDR3 DNA: TGTGCCAGCAGCTCAGGGGGAGCTGGGGCCAACGTCCTGACTTTC. Residues: CASSSGGAGANVLTF.

The rearrangement uses TRBV5-4 and TRBJ1-6, with D unresolved. CDR1 is SGHNT, CDR2 YYREEE, per germline (reference sequence). Deletions cut 4 bases from V and 7 bases from J, with 9 bases between. The CDR3 loop spans 13 amino acids. The CDR3 is CASSRGRNSPLHF. The CDR3 nucleotides are TGTGCCAGCAGCCGAGGGAGAAATTCACCCCTCCACTTT.

The gene calls are TRBV3-1 (or the pseudogene TRBV3-2) and TRBJ2-3, with TRBD1 as a possible D gene (6 bases). The CDR3 is 15 amino acids. Looked up from germline, CDR1 is LGHDT and CDR2 is YNNKEL (reference sequence). Trimming stripped 1 base from V and 7 bases from J, with 15 bases between. The CDR3 is CASSQAQGLSNTQYF. The CDR3 coding sequence is TGTGCCAGCAGCCAAGCCCAGGGGCTCTCTAATACGCAGTATTTT.

The chain couples TRBV6-5 to TRBJ1-2, with a possible D match to TRBD1 (5 bases). The CDR3 sequence is 13 residues long. CDR1 MNHEY and CDR2 SVGAGI come from the germline V gene. Trimming pared 4 bases from V and 8 bases from J, leaving 14 bases between. For the CDR3, the DNA is TGTGCCAGCAGTTCCGGGACTCAGGGAGGCTACACCTTC. Amino acid sequence: CASSSGTQGGYTF.

The CDR3 region is CAWGREALTEAFF. DNA of the CDR3: TGTGCCTGGGGCCGCGAGGCGTTAACTGAAGCTTTCTTT. V and J are TRBV30 and TRBJ1-1; D is uncertain. The ends were cut back, 5 bases at V and 5 bases at J, with 15 bases in the middle. The CDR3 is 13 residues long. Germline V gene lookup returns CDR1 GTSNPN and CDR2 SVGIG (reference sequence).

The genes are TRBV9 and TRBJ1-3; D is ambiguous. V gave up 0 bases and J gave up 4 bases, with 11 bases separating them. The CDR3 covers 15 residues. Germline V gene sequence: CDR1 SGDLS, CDR2 YYNGEE. CDR3: CASSVAPGYGNTIYF. CDR3 coding DNA: TGTGCCAGCAGCGTAGCTCCAGGCTACGGAAACACCATATATTTT.

The rearrangement links TRBV3-1 (or the pseudogene TRBV3-2) to TRBJ1-2; D possibly corresponds to TRBD1 (5 bases). CDR1 is LGHDT, CDR2 YNNKEL, per germline (reference sequence). V was cut by 0 bases and J by 3 bases, with 8 bases left in between. The CDR3 covers 14 residues. CDR3 sequence reads: CASSQEPGDYGYTF. The CDR3 bases are TGTGCCAGCAGCCAAGAACCGGGGGACTATGGCTACACCTTC.

The rearrangement links TRBV27 to TRBJ2-2; 9 positions match TRBD1. Losses at the gene ends were 3 bases for V and 6 bases for J; bases not matched to a gene: 2. The germline V gene encodes CDR1 MNHEY and CDR2 SMNVEV (reference sequence). This CDR3 has 14 residues. The CDR3 is CASSLTGGAGELFF. As DNA, the CDR3 is TGTGCCAGCAGTTTGACAGGGGGAGCCGGGGAGCTGTTTTTT.

On this clone: Other nucleotide sequences in the sample specify the same CDR3. V is TRBV5-1 and J is TRBJ1-1; D possibly corresponds to TRBD1 (5 bases). CDR1 is SGHRS and CDR2 is YFSETQ in the germline V gene. The CDR3 totals 14 residues. Trimming took off 4 bases at V and 4 bases at J, with 14 bases between the two ends. CDR3 in DNA: TGCGCCAGCAGCCTACGGCGGGGCGCCACTGAAGCTTTCTTT. The encoded protein is CASSLRRGATEAFF. The complete variable domain, with remaining parts taken from reference TRBV5-1 and TRBJ1-1, reads KAGVTQTPRYLIKTRGQQVTLSCSPISGHRSVSWYQQTPGQGLQFLFEYFSETQRNKGNFPGRFSGRQFSNSRSEMNVSTLELGDSALYLCASSLRRGATEAFFGQGTRLTVV.

This rearrangement joins TRBV2 to TRBJ1-1; TRBD1 might be the D (5 bases). Trimming stripped 8 bases from V and 1 base from J, with 14 bases between. CDR3 length: 14 residues. Germline-derived CDR1 and CDR2 are SNHLY and FYNNEI. The CDR3 nucleotides read TGTGCCAGCTCCCCGGGGGAGACGAACACTGAAGCTTTCTTT. Amino acid sequence: CASSPGETNTEAFF.

This rearrangement joins TRBV7-3 to TRBJ2-1; 11 nucleotides align to TRBD2. Germline CDR1 SGHTA, CDR2 FQGTGA. This CDR3 has 15 residues. V shed 4 bases and J 5 bases; nucleotides not matched to a gene: 4. CDR3 DNA sequence: TGTGCCAGCAGCTCCCGACTAGCGGGAAACAATGAGCAGTTCTTC. Its translation: CASSSRLAGNNEQFF. The variable domain in full, with the rest retrieved from reference TRBV7-3 and TRBJ2-1, is GAGVSQTPSNKVTEKGKYVELRCDPISGHTALYWYRQSLGQGPEFLIYFQGTGAADDSGLPNDRFFAVRPEGSVSTLKIQRTERGDSAVYLCASSSRLAGNNEQFFGPGTRLTVL.

This clone turned up a few times. The V and J genes are TRBV30 and TRBJ1-2; TRBD1 agrees at 9 bases. Germline-derived CDR1 and CDR2 are GTSNPN and SVGIG (reference sequence). This CDR3 spans 13 amino acids. J lost 12 bases, V lost 4 bases, and 12 bases had no gene match. The CDR3 DNA follows: TGTGCCTGGACTGAGACGGGACAGGGAGTTCACACCTTC. It specifies CAWTETGQGVHTF.

V usage is TRBV7-9 and J usage is TRBJ2-2; D gene uncertain. V was trimmed by 1 base and J by 0 bases, leaving 6 bases between them. The V gene's germline CDR1 is SEHNR and CDR2 FQNEAQ (reference sequence). The CDR3 runs to 15 residues. CDR3 in amino acids: CASSLGSANTGELFF. DNA for the CDR3: TGTGCCAGCAGCTTAGGCAGCGCGAACACCGGGGAGCTGTTTTTT.

The chain couples TRBV30 to TRBJ1-6; possibly TRBD1 for D (5 bases). V was clipped by 1 base and J by 7 bases, with 11 bases between them. The CDR3 spans 14 residues. Germline CDR1 reads GTSNPN; CDR2 reads SVGIG (reference sequence). CDR3 DNA sequence: TGTGCCTGGAGTGAGGGGTTGGGGAATTCACCCCTCCACTTT. Protein product: CAWSEGLGNSPLHF. Using reference TRBV30 and TRBJ1-6 for the parts outside the CDR3, the full variable domain is SQTIHQWPATLVQPVGSPLSLECTVEGTSNPNLYWYRQAAGRGLQLLFYSVGIGQISSEVPQNLSASRPQDRQFILSSKKLLLSDSGFYLCAWSEGLGNSPLHFGNGTRLTVT.

The chain employs TRBV19 and TRBJ2-5; 7 nucleotides line up with TRBD2. Germline values: CDR1 LNHDA, CDR2 SQIVND (reference sequence). The CDR3 has 14 residues. The J segment lost 2 bases and the V segment lost 0 bases, leaving 0 bases of the junction unmatched. For the CDR3, the DNA is TGTGCCAGTAGTATAGAGGGACTACAAGAGACCCAGTACTTC. Protein sequence: CASSIEGLQETQYF. The variable domain in full, completed from reference TRBV19 and TRBJ2-5, reads DGGITQSPKYLFRKEGQNVTLSCEQNLNHDAMYWYRQDPGQGLRLIYYSQIVNDFQKGDIAEGYSVSREKKESFPLTVTSAQKNPTAFYLCASSIEGLQETQYFGPGTRLLVL.

This chain joins TRBV19 and TRBJ1-3, with no clear D. The CDR3 sequence is 12 residues long. The germline V gene has CDR1 LNHDA and CDR2 SQIVND (reference sequence). The germline V and J ends were trimmed by 8 bases and 7 bases, with 12 bases remaining between them. DNA for the CDR3: TGTGCCAGTGGGAGAAGGGCGAACACCATATATTTT. This codes for CASGRRANTIYF.

V is TRBV6-6 and J is TRBJ1-3, with 8 bases lining up with TRBD1. V was pared by 10 bases and J by 2 bases, with 13 bases of the junction left unmatched. Germline CDR1 and CDR2: MNHNY and SVGAGI (reference sequence). The CDR3 consists of 16 residues. The CDR3 here is CATRRDQDRAGNTIYF. CDR3 DNA sequence: TGTGCCACCCGCCGGGACCAGGACAGGGCTGGAAACACCATATATTTT.

To note about this clone: This specimen includes other DNA sequences encoding the same CDR3. The chain links TRBV3-1 (or the pseudogene TRBV3-2) to TRBJ1-2; D perhaps matches TRBD1 (6 bases). The CDR3 runs 13 residues. V shed 4 bases and J shed 5 bases, with 11 bases lying between them. The germline CDR1 and CDR2 sequences are LGHDT and YNNKEL (reference sequence). The CDR3 sequence: CASSLGQGYGYTF. CDR3 bases: TGTGCCAGCAGCCTGGGACAAGGTTATGGCTACACCTTC.

The chain is built from TRBV4-3 and TRBJ2-1; 11 nucleotides line up with TRBD2. CDR3 length: 19 residues. After removal of 1 base from V and 0 bases from J, the junction contained 8 bases not matched to a gene. CDR1 and CDR2 (germline): LGHNA, YSLEER. In DNA form, the CDR3 reads TGCGCCAGCAGCCAAGGGGTAGCGGGGGGGACAAGCTCCTACAATGAGCAGTTCTTC. Translating gives CASSQGVAGGTSSYNEQFF.

The chain employs TRBV28 and TRBJ2-3, with 8 positions matching TRBD1. J lost 1 base, V lost 6 bases, and 6 bases had no gene match. CDR1 and CDR2 (germline): MDHEN, SYDVKM. The CDR3 has 15 residues. Written as DNA, the CDR3 is TGTGCCAGCAGGGCCCCGGGACAGGGCACAGATACGCAGTATTTT. This codes for CASRAPGQGTDTQYF.

This sequence joins TRBV4-3 and TRBJ2-5; no clear D. This CDR3 has 15 amino acids. Deletions cut 1 base from V and 0 bases from J, with 9 bases between. In germline, CDR1 is LGHNA, CDR2 YSLEER. The CDR3 bases are TGCGCCAGCAGCCAAGTGCGTCTAGACCAAGAGACCCAGTACTTC. Its translation: CASSQVRLDQETQYF.

The V call is TRBV11-2, the J call TRBJ2-7; 9 bases are a match to TRBD2. CDR1 SGHAT and CDR2 FQNNGV come from the germline V gene. This CDR3 spans 15 amino acids. V lost 4 bases to trimming and J lost 2 bases; unmatched junction nucleotides: 6. The CDR3 DNA is TGTGCCAGCAGCTCAAGGACTAGCGACCCCTACGAGCAGTACTTC. This gives the protein CASSSRTSDPYEQYF.

The chain links TRBV11-2 to TRBJ1-1, with 11 bases that match TRBD1. The length of the CDR3 is 17 residues. V was clipped by 5 bases and J by 2 bases; unmatched bases: 10. Germline V gene data show CDR1 as SGHAT and CDR2 as FQNNGV. For the CDR3, the DNA is TGTGCCAGCAGCACCGGGACAGGGGGGGACGGAAACACTGAAGCTTTCTTT. Protein: CASSTGTGGDGNTEAFF.

This chain connects TRBV7-2 to TRBJ1-5, with no clear D. Between the trimmed V and J ends, which lost 2 bases and 0 bases, there was a span of 8 bases. CDR3 length: 15 amino acids. The germline V gene encodes CDR1 SGHTA and CDR2 FQGNSA. CDR3 coding DNA: TGTGCCAGCAGCTTAACCGAGATTAGCAATCAGCCCCAGCATTTT. Encoded protein: CASSLTEISNQPQHF.

V gene TRBV5-1 combines with J gene TRBJ1-1; D perhaps matches TRBD1 (6 bases). Trimming took 5 bases from V and 1 from J, leaving 21 bases between them. Germline-derived CDR1 and CDR2 are SGHRS and YFSETQ. The CDR3 extends over 17 amino acids. The CDR3 nucleotides read TGCGCCAGCAGTTTTGGCCTCTCAGGGGTGGAGAACACTGAAGCTTTCTTT. This gives the protein CASSFGLSGVENTEAFF.

The chain combines TRBV28 with TRBJ2-3, with D uncertain. The V end was cut by 5 bases, the J end by 7 bases, with 13 bases between. CDR3 size: 13 residues. Germline CDR1 MDHEN, CDR2 SYDVKM. CDR3 DNA sequence: TGTGCCAGCAGTACCCACCCAGGTCATACGCAGTATTTT. This gives the protein CASSTHPGHTQYF.